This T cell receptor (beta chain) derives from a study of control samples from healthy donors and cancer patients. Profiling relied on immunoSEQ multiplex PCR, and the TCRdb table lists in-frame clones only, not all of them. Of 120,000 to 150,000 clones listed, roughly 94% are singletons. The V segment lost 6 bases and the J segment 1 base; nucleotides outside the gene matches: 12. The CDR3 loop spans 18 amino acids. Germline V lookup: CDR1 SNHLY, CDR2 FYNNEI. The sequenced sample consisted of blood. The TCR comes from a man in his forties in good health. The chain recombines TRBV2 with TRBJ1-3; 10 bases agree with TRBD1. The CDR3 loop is CASRRGQGTTWSGNTIYF. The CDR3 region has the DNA TGTGCCAGCAGGCGGGGACAGGGGACTACATGGTCTGGAAACACCATATATTTT.